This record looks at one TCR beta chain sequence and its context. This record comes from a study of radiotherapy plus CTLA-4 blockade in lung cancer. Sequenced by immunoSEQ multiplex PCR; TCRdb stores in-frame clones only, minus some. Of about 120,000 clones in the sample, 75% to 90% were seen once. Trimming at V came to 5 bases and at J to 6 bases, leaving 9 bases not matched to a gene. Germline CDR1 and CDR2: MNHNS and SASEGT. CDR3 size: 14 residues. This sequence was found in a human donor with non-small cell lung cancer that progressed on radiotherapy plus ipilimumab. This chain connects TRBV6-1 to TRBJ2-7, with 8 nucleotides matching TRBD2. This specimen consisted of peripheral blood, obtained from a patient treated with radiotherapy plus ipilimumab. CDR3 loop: CASSPSGRMVEQYF. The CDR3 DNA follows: TGTGCCAGCAGTCCGAGCGGGAGAATGGTCGAGCAGTACTTC.